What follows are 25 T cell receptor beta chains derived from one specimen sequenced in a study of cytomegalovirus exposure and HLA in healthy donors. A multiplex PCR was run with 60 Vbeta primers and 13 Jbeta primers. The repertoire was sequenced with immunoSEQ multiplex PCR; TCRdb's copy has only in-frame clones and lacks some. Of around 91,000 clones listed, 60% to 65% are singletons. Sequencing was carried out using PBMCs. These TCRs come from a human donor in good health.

The CDR3 region is CATSRSVNTEAFF. The CDR3 DNA sequence: TGTGCCACCAGCAGATCAGTTAACACTGAAGCTTTCTTT. The rearrangement uses TRBV15 and TRBJ1-1, with no clear D. This CDR3 region has 13 residues. V lost 2 bases and J 2 bases, leaving 6 bases between the germline ends. In germline, CDR1 is LNHNV, CDR2 YYDKDF (reference sequence).

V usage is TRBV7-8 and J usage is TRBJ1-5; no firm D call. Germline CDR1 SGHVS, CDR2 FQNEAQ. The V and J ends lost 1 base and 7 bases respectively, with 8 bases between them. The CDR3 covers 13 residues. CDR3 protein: CASSLVAQQPQHF. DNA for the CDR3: TGTGCCAGCAGCTTAGTAGCCCAACAGCCCCAGCATTTT. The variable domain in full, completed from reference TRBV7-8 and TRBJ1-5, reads GAGVSQSPRYKVAKRGQDVALRCDPISGHVSLFWYQQALGQGPEFLTYFQNEAQLDKSGLPSDRFFAERPEGSVSTLKIQRTQQEDSAVYLCASSLVAQQPQHFGDGTRLSIL.

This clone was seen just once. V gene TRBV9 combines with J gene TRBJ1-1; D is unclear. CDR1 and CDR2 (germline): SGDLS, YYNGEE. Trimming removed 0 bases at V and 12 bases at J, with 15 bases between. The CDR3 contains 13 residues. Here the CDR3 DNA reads TGTGCCAGCAGCGTAGAGGTCGAGACAAGGCCTTTCTTT. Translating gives CASSVEVETRPFF.

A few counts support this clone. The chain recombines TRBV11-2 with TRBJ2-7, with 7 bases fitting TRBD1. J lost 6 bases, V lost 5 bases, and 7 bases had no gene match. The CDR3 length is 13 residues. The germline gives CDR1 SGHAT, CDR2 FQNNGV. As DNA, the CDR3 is TGTGCCAGCAGCGCCGGGACAGTCAGCGAGCAGTACTTC. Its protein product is CASSAGTVSEQYF.

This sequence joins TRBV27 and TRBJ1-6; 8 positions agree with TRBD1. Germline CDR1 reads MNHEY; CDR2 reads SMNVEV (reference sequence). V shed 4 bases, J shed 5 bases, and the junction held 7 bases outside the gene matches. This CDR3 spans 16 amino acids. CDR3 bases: TGTGCCAGCAGTTCGGACAGGGTAAGGGATAATTCACCCCTCCACTTT. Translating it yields CASSSDRVRDNSPLHF.

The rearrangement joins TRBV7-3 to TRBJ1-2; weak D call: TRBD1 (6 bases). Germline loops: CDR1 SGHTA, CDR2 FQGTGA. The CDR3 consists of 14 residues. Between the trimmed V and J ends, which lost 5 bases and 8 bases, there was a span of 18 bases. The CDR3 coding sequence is TGTGCCAGCAGCCCGGGACACACGGTGGGGGGCTACACCTTC. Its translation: CASSPGHTVGGYTF.

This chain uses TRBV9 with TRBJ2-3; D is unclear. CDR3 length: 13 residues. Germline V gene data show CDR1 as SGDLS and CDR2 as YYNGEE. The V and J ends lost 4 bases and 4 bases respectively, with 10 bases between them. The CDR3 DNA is TGTGCCAGCAGCATATCCCCAGCAGATACGCAGTATTTT. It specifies CASSISPADTQYF.

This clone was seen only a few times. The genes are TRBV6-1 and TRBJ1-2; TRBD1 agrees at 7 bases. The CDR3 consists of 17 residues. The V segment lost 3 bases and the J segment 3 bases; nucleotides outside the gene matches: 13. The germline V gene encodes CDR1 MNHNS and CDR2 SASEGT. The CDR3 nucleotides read TGTGCCAGCAGTGACCCTTCGGACAGGACCGGAGACTATGGCTACACCTTC. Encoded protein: CASSDPSDRTGDYGYTF.

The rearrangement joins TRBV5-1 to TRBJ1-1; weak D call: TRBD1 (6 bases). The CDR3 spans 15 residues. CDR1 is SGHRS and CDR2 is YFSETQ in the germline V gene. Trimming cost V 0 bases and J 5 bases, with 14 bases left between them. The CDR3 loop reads CASSLDRVINTEAFF. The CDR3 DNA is TGCGCCAGCAGCTTGGACAGGGTAATTAATACTGAAGCTTTCTTT.

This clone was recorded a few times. The CDR3 DNA follows: TGTGCCGTCCGGACAGGGATCAATCAGCCCCAGCATTTT. Protein product: CAVRTGINQPQHF. The V call is TRBV6-1, the J call TRBJ1-5, with 8 bases matching TRBD1. The CDR3 loop spans 13 amino acids. V shed 11 bases, J shed 3 bases, and the junction held 6 bases outside the gene matches. The V gene's germline CDR1 is MNHNS and CDR2 SASEGT.

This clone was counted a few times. The CDR3 DNA sequence: TGCGCCAGCAGCTCGGACTTCCCACCCTACGAGCAGTACTTC. The encoded protein is CASSSDFPPYEQYF. The chain employs TRBV5-1 and TRBJ2-7, with a tentative D call TRBD2 (5 bases). V was clipped by 3 bases and J by 2 bases, with 12 bases between them. This CDR3 is 14 amino acids long. Germline assignment: CDR1 SGHRS and CDR2 YFSETQ.

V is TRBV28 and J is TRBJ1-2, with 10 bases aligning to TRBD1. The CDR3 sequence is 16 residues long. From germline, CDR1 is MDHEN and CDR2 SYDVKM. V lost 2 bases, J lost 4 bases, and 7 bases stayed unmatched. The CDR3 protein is CASSLGQGGFGYGYTF. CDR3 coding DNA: TGTGCCAGCAGTTTAGGACAGGGGGGTTTCGGCTATGGCTACACCTTC.

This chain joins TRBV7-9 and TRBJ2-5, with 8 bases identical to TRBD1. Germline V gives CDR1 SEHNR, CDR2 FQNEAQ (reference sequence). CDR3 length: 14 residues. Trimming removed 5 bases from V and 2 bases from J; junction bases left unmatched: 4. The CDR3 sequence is CASSNWDRQETQYF. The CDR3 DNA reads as TGTGCCAGCAGCAATTGGGACAGGCAAGAGACCCAGTACTTC. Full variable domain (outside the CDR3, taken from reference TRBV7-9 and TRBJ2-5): DTGVSQNPRHKITKRGQNVTFRCDPISEHNRLYWYRQTLGQGPEFLTYFQNEAQLEKSRLLSDRFSAERPKGSFSTLEIQRTEQGDSAMYLCASSNWDRQETQYFGPGTRLLVL.

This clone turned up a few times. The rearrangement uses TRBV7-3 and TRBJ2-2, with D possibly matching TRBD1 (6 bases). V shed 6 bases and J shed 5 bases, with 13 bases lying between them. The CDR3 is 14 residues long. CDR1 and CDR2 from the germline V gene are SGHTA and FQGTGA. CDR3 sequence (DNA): TGTGCCAGCAGTTGGACAGTTGATACCGGGGAGCTGTTTTTT. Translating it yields CASSWTVDTGELFF.

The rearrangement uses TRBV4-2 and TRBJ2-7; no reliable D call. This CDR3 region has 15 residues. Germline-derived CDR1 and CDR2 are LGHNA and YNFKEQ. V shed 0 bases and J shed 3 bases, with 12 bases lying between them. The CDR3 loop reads CASSQDSTQSYEQYF. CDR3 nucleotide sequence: TGTGCCAGCAGCCAAGATTCGACACAGAGCTACGAGCAGTACTTC.

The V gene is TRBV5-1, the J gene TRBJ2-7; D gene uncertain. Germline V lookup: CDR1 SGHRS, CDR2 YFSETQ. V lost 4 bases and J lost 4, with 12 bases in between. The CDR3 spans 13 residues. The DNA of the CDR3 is TGCGCCAGCAGCCCACCGGAGTTATACGAGCAGTACTTC. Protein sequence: CASSPPELYEQYF.

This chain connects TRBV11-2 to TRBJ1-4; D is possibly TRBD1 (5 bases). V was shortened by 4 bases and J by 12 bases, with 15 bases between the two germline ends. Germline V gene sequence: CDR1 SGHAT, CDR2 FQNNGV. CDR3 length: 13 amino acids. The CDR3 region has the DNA TGTGCCAGCAGCTCGGGACGGAGCGGGCAACTGTTTTTT. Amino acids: CASSSGRSGQLFF.

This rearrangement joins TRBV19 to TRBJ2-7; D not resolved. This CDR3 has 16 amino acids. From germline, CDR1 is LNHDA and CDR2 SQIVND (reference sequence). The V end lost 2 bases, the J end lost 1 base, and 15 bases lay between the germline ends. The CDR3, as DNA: TGTGCCAGTAGTATAAGCCCGGGTTGGATGTCCTACGAGCAGTACTTC. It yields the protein CASSISPGWMSYEQYF.

CDR3 sequence: CASNEAPGAGYTF. The DNA of the CDR3 is TGTGCCAGTAACGAGGCCCCAGGGGCTGGCTACACCTTC. The chain recombines TRBV19 with TRBJ1-2; possible D gene TRBD1, 6 bases. Trimming removed 7 bases from V and 7 bases from J, with 16 bases in between. CDR3 length: 13 residues. Germline V gives CDR1 LNHDA, CDR2 SQIVND (reference sequence). Combining the CDR3 with reference TRBV19 and TRBJ1-2 gives the whole variable domain DGGITQSPKYLFRKEGQNVTLSCEQNLNHDAMYWYRQDPGQGLRLIYYSQIVNDFQKGDIAEGYSVSREKKESFPLTVTSAQKNPTAFYLCASNEAPGAGYTFGSGTRLTVV.

The CDR3 DNA sequence: TGTGCCAGCTCACCCGGGAGCACAGATACGCAGTATTTT. This sequence encodes CASSPGSTDTQYF. The V and J genes are TRBV18 and TRBJ2-3, with D hard to call. This CDR3 comprises 13 residues. The V gene lost 3 bases and the J gene lost 0 bases, with 4 bases spanning the gap. Germline CDR1 reads KGHSH; CDR2 reads LQKENI.

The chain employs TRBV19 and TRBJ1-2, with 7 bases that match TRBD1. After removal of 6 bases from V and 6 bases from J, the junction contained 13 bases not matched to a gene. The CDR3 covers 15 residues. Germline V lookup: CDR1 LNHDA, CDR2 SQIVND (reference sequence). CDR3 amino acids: CASRHADRETNGYTF. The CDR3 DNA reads TGTGCCAGTAGACACGCCGACAGGGAGACAAATGGCTACACCTTC.

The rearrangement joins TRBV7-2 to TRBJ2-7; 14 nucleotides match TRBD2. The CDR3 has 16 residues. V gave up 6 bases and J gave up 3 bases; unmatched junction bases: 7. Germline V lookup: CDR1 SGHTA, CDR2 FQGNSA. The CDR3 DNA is TGTGCCAGCAGAACGGGACTAGCGGGGGCCCGCTACGAGCAGTACTTC. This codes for CASRTGLAGARYEQYF.

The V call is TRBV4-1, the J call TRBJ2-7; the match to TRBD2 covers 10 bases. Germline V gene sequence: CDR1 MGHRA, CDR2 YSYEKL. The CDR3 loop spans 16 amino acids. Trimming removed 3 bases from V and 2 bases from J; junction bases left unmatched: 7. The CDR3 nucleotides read TGCGCCAGCAGCCATAGCGGGGGGCCCACGCCCTACGAGCAGTACTTC. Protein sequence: CASSHSGGPTPYEQYF.

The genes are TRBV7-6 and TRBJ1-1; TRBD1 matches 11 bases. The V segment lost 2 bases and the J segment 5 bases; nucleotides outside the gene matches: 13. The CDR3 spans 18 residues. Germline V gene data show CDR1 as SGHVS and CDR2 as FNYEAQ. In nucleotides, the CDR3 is TGTGCCAGCAGCTTAACGTCCCGGGACAGGGGGAATTGGACTGAAGCTTTCTTT. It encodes CASSLTSRDRGNWTEAFF.

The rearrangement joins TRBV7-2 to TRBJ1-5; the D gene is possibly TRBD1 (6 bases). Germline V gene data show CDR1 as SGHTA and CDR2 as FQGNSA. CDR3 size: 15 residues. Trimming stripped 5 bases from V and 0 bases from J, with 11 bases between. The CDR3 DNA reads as TGTGCCAGCAGCCTAGGACAGTATAGCAATCAGCCCCAGCATTTT. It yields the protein CASSLGQYSNQPQHF.